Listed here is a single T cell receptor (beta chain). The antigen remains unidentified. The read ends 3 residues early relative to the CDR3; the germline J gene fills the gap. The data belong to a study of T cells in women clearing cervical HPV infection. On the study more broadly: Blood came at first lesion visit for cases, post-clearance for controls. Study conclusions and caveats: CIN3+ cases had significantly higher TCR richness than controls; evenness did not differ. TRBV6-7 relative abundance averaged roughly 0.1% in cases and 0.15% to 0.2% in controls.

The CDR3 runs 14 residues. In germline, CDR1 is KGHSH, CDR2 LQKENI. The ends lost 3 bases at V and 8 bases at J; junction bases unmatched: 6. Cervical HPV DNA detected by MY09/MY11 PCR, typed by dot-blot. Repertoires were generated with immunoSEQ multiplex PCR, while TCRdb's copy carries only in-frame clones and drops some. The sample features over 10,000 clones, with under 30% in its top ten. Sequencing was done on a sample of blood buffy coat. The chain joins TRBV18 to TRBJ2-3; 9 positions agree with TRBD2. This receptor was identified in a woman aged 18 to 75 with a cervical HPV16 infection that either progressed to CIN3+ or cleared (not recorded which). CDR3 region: CASSPGVAGATQYF. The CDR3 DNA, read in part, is TGTGCCAGCTCACCCGGAGTAGCGGGGGCTACG.